The clone carrying this TCR beta chain is termed medium-sized. This record comes from a study of type 1 regulatory T cells. Background on the study: An in vitro protocol generated T-allo10, a Tr1-enriched, alloantigen-specific CD4 T cell product.

Trimming took off 0 bases at V and 7 bases at J, with 16 bases between the two ends. Germline loops: CDR1 LGHDT, CDR2 YNNKEL (reference sequence). The CDR3 length is 16 residues. TCRdb reprocessed the reads with MiXCR, giving one entry per CDR3 protein. There are about 19,000 distinct CDR3 sequences in the sample; roughly 10% occur only once, and approximately 2.5% lies in the top ten. The chain has TRBV3-1 and TRBJ2-1, with D hard to call. This clonotype was sampled from a human donor in good health. What was sequenced was CD4+ T cells, either the whole sample or a sorted fraction (not recorded which). CDR3 bases: TGTGCCAGCAGCCAAGAAATATATTCGGACGGGAATGAGCAGTTCTTC. Its protein product is CASSQEIYSDGNEQFF.